The T cell receptor beta chain described here comes from a study of T cells in Graves' hyperthyroidism and ophthalmopathy. TCR beta CDR3 region amplification was performed from RNA transcripts. The HTBI primer set served for first-round RT-PCR of the TCR CDR3. TCRdb used MiXCR to reprocess the multiplex PCR reads, holding one entry per CDR3 protein. The sample has around 620,000 distinct CDR3 sequences, 14% seen once; the top ten hold about 7%. Study results and limitations: Blood shared most expanded thyroid clonotypes above 0.001.

This clonotype was seen ten or more times. Antigen unknown. V lost 2 bases to trimming and J lost 8 bases; unmatched junction nucleotides: 6. The CDR3 is 14 residues long. Germline-derived CDR1 and CDR2 are SGHTA and FQGNSA. This TCR derives from a woman under 30 with Graves' ophthalmopathy. V and J are TRBV7-2 and TRBJ2-1; 7 bases align to TRBD2. The source material was blood. CDR3 region: CASSLQGAGDEQFF. The DNA of the CDR3 is TGTGCCAGCAGCTTACAGGGCGCGGGAGATGAGCAGTTCTTC.